The subject of this entry is one TCR beta chain. The data originate from a study of technical replicates of blood from a handful of donors. Produced via immunoSEQ multiplex PCR; TCRdb's table is partial and in-frame only. The table records 80,000 to 95,000 clones, about 90% of them present only once. The CDR3 length is 15 residues. The germline V gene encodes CDR1 SGHRS and CDR2 YFSETQ. The V and J ends lost 0 bases and 9 bases, in that order; junction bases with no gene match: 8. The chain links TRBV5-1 to TRBJ2-1; 8 bases map to TRBD1. The receptor comes from a human donor in good health. What was sequenced was T cells isolated from PBMCs. CDR3: CASSLASRGRSEQFF. CDR3 coding DNA: TGCGCCAGCAGCTTGGCCTCCAGGGGGCGCAGTGAGCAGTTCTTC.